These T cell receptor beta chains were read from a single sample in a study of CD8+ T cells in alopecia areata. Produced via immunoSEQ multiplex PCR; TCRdb's table is partial and in-frame only. The data show 200,000 or so clones, with roughly 57% seen just once and less than 0.6% held by the top ten. This specimen was CD4+ T cells sorted from blood, taken at week 0. The receptors were sampled from a human donor with alopecia areata. CDR3s include the opening cysteine and the closing phenylalanine or tryptophan. Each record gives: clone size, J gene, D gene, V gene, CDR3 protein, CDR3 DNA. The D gene is left open where the match is weak. The size of a clone is reported for some rows only, either as once, few or many, or as a class for expanded clones.

. TRBJ1-1 TRBD1 TRBV7-9 CASSSGQVSEAFF TGTGCCAGCAGCTCGGGACAGGTCTCTGAAGCTTTCTTT
. TRBJ2-5 TRBD2 TRBV10-3 CAISESTGLAGATQYF TGTGCCATCAGTGAGTCGACAGGACTAGCGGGAGCCACCCAGTACTTC
. TRBJ2-7 . TRBV7-8 CASSLFVEPSYEQYF TGTGCCAGCAGCTTATTTGTCGAACCGTCCTACGAGCAGTACTTC
few TRBJ2-5 . TRBV10-3 CAIIWGSEETQYF TGTGCCATCATTTGGGGCAGCGAAGAGACCCAGTACTTC
. TRBJ2-5 . TRBV11-2 CASSPTEPQETQYF TGTGCCAGCAGCCCAACAGAGCCGCAAGAGACCCAGTACTTC
. TRBJ1-1 . TRBV5-1 CASSFSGDEAFF TGCGCCAGCAGCTTTTCAGGGGATGAAGCTTTCTTT
few TRBJ2-5 . TRBV5-1 CASSVGQETQYF TGCGCCAGCAGCGTGGGACAAGAGACCCAGTACTTC
few TRBJ1-2 TRBD1 TRBV18 CASSPNLNGQGGYGYTF TGTGCCAGCTCACCCAATTTAAACGGACAGGGAGGCTATGGCTACACCTTC
. TRBJ1-2 . TRBV6-5 CASSIGLKNYGYTF TGTGCCAGCAGTATTGGGTTGAAAAACTATGGCTACACCTTC
. TRBJ1-2 TRBD1 TRBV29-1 CSVGGQGNYGYTF TGCAGCGTTGGGGGACAGGGAAACTATGGCTACACCTTC
few TRBJ2-1 . TRBV25-1 CASTTADTYNEQFF TGTGCCAGCACCACAGCTGACACCTACAATGAGCAGTTCTTC
. TRBJ1-1 . TRBV7-3 CASSFNAGSEAFF TGTGCCAGCAGCTTCAACGCAGGGAGTGAAGCTTTCTTT
. TRBJ1-1 . TRBV5-6 CASSVKPQGEAFF TGTGCCAGCAGCGTAAAACCACAGGGAGAAGCTTTCTTT
. TRBJ1-2 TRBD1 TRBV5-1 CASSQTGDYGYTF TGCGCCAGCAGCCAAACAGGGGACTATGGCTACACCTTC
few TRBJ2-7 . TRBV5-4 CASSIRDLPYEQYF TGTGCCAGCAGCATCCGGGACCTACCCTACGAGCAGTACTTC
. TRBJ2-7 . TRBV30 CAWSVAYEQYF TGTGCCTGGAGTGTAGCTTACGAGCAGTACTTC
. TRBJ2-7 . TRBV29-1 CSVRGSYEQYF TGCAGCGTCCGGGGCTCCTACGAGCAGTACTTC
few TRBJ1-5 . TRBV30 CAWNTGLQPQHF TGTGCCTGGAATACAGGGCTTCAGCCCCAGCATTTT
. TRBJ1-1 . TRBV28 CASTLPGGRNTEAFF TGTGCCAGCACCTTACCGGGGGGGAGGAACACTGAAGCTTTCTTT
. TRBJ1-5 . TRBV5-6 CASSLYMSYQPQHF TGTGCCAGCAGCTTGTACATGTCGTATCAGCCCCAGCATTTT
. TRBJ2-2 . TRBV29-1 CSVGPNTGELFF TGCAGCGTTGGGCCTAACACCGGGGAGCTGTTTTTT
few TRBJ1-2 . TRBV2 CASGGNRVDGYTF TGTGCCAGCGGGGGGAACAGGGTCGATGGCTACACCTTC
. TRBJ2-1 . TRBV7-2 CASSLQGNEQFF TGTGCCAGCAGCTTACAGGGGAATGAGCAGTTCTTC
. TRBJ1-2 . TRBV6-5 CASSYSGGSYGYTF TGTGCCAGCAGTTATTCCGGGGGGAGCTATGGCTACACCTTC
. TRBJ2-3 . TRBV29-1 CSGGRGRTDTQYF TGCAGCGGCGGCAGGGGACGCACAGATACGCAGTATTTT
. TRBJ2-5 . TRBV10-3 CAITEQGSQETQYF TGTGCCATCACCGAACAGGGTAGCCAAGAGACCCAGTACTTC
few TRBJ2-5 . TRBV19 CASSPRGETQYF TGTGCCAGTAGCCCCCGAGGGGAGACCCAGTACTTC
. TRBJ1-1 . TRBV28 CASSQYTNTEAFF TGTGCCAGCAGTCAGTATACGAACACTGAAGCTTTCTTT
. TRBJ2-5 . TRBV11-2 CASSPGQWAETQYF TGTGCCAGCAGCCCAGGACAGTGGGCAGAGACCCAGTACTTC
. TRBJ1-5 . TRBV7-2 CASSSSGQPQHF TGTGCCAGCAGCTCGTCGGGGCAGCCCCAGCATTTT
. TRBJ2-2 . TRBV11-3 CASSLEGTRANTGELFF TGTGCCAGCAGCTTGGAGGGGACTCGCGCGAACACCGGGGAGCTGTTTTTT
. TRBJ1-4 . TRBV16 CASSRGQLNEKLFF TGTGCCAGCAGCCGAGGACAGCTTAATGAAAAACTGTTTTTT
. TRBJ1-2 . TRBV29-1 CSVGGQGSGYTF TGCAGCGTCGGGGGGCAGGGCAGCGGCTACACCTTC
. TRBJ2-2 TRBD1 TRBV6-1 CASRPGQGAAGELFF TGTGCCAGCAGACCGGGACAGGGGGCAGCCGGGGAGCTGTTTTTT
once TRBJ1-6 . TRBV9 CASSAQGVGSPLHF TGTGCCAGCAGCGCTCAGGGCGTCGGTTCACCCCTCCACTTT
. TRBJ2-7 TRBD1 TRBV30 CAWSVGQGSYEQYF TGTGCCTGGAGTGTGGGACAGGGTTCCTACGAGCAGTACTTC
few TRBJ2-7 . TRBV19 CASSGKGSFSYEQYF TGTGCCAGTAGTGGGAAGGGGAGCTTCTCCTACGAGCAGTACTTC
. TRBJ1-1 TRBD1 TRBV30 CAWSSDRVNTEAFF TGTGCCTGGAGTTCCGACAGGGTGAACACTGAAGCTTTCTTT
. TRBJ2-3 TRBD2 TRBV5-1 CASSVETSGRDTQYF TGCGCCAGCAGCGTAGAGACTAGCGGGCGAGATACGCAGTATTTT
. TRBJ2-5 TRBD1 TRBV18 CASSIRQGPLETQYF TGTGCCAGCTCAATTCGACAGGGACCTTTGGAGACCCAGTACTTC